This T cell receptor beta chain comes out of a study of blood T cell repertoires in COVID-19 (TCRdb year 2020). At the level of the whole study: Collaborator samples came from the United States, Italy and Spain and covered acute and convalescent phases of COVID-19. The prospective study material was composed of cDNA or gDNA derived from T cells, B-cell-depleted T cells, or PBMCs. The dataset comprised deeply sampled blood TCRbeta repertoires from subjects exposed to, actively infected with, or recovered from COVID-19. The repertoires were released in a freely available public database intended as a resource for research on the immune response to SARS-CoV-2. The samples were drawn from the first 160 participants of the ongoing ImmuneRACE study and from over a thousand subjects provided by 6 global collaborators. A de-identified subject ID, COVID-19 status, age in years and sex were almost always included in the sample metadata. Where available, HLA class I and class II types were obtained from metadata supplied by the sample provider rather than from assay-based typing.

Collaborating institutions collected whole blood in K2EDTA tubes following their own protocols. For TCRbeta analysis, collaborator samples were shipped as frozen whole blood, as isolated PBMCs, or as DNA extracted from either sample type. TCRbeta CDR3 regions were amplified from genomic DNA by means of the immunoSEQ Assay, a bias-controlled multiplex PCR. Under the source paper's analysis protocol: Nucleated cell counts per sample were estimated from amplification of reference gene primers within the assay. To quantify the absolute abundance of each unique TCRbeta CDR3 rearrangement, sequence reads were collapsed and filtered. For each sample, productive Simpson clonality was calculated as the square root of Simpson's diversity index across productive rearrangements. TCRdb mirrors the immuneACCESS table, restricted to in-frame sequences. Some clones are absent from its copies; in checked studies, under half trace to an unresolved V gene, and the reason for the others is unknown. Clonal size and the V and J genes are those of that table, whereas D and trimming came from the DNA. A total of 35,000 to 55,000 clones appear in this sample, 83% of them only once. The top ten clonotypes cover around 7.4% of the sample.

Worth noting for this clone: Its cognate antigen has yet to be identified. Base qualities are missing; no much larger clone stands one base away.

What the study reported, not specific to this receptor: How much clinical and demographic metadata was included differed by source and by participant, and the metadata was provided uncurated.

The TCR comes from a man aged 60 to 75 with active COVID-19. The source material was peripheral blood.

The bases are TGTGCCAGCAGCTTGAGGGCGGCCCCGAGCTCCTACAATGAGCAGTTCTTC. Translation gives CASSLRAAPSSYNEQFF. The chain is made from TRBV11-2 and TRBJ2-1; matching of 5 bases hints at TRBD2 as the D gene. CDR1 is given as SGHAT and CDR2 as FQNNGV, both from the germline V gene. V is clipped by 3 bases and J by 0 bases, and the sequence between their germline boundaries is 15 bases long. The cysteine opens and the phenylalanine closes a CDR3 of 17 amino acids. Only the CDR3 region is kept as DNA, spanning 51 bases read in frame from base 1.